This T cell receptor (beta chain) was found in a study of T cell repertoires in cytomegalovirus infection. Study summary: Evidence of both CMV infection and a matching HLA type came from public TCR beta signatures.

Concerning this clonotype: What it binds is not known.

Study results and caveats: The response measured ex vivo was dominated by TCR beta clonotypes (HLA-C-restricted and CMV-specific). Summed frequency of public TCR beta families distinguished CMV carriers with the relevant HLA.

TCRdb redid the calling of the reads with MiXCR, one entry per CDR3 protein. The table records a few hundred thousand distinct CDR3 sequences, over 15% of them present only once. Per germline, CDR1 SGHRS and CDR2 YFSETQ. The V and J ends lost 7 bases and 1 base, in that order; junction bases with no gene match: 11. The CDR3 covers 17 residues. This receptor was identified in a human donor in good health (CMV status not recorded). Some clones in this sample may be carry-over from other donors' samples. Sequenced material: CD8+ T cells from PBMCs. This chain links TRBV5-1 with TRBJ2-1, with TRBD2 matching over 10 bases. CDR3 residues: CASGGTSGALSYNEQFF. CDR3 bases: TGCGCCAGCGGGGGAACTAGCGGGGCCCTTTCCTACAATGAGCAGTTCTTC.